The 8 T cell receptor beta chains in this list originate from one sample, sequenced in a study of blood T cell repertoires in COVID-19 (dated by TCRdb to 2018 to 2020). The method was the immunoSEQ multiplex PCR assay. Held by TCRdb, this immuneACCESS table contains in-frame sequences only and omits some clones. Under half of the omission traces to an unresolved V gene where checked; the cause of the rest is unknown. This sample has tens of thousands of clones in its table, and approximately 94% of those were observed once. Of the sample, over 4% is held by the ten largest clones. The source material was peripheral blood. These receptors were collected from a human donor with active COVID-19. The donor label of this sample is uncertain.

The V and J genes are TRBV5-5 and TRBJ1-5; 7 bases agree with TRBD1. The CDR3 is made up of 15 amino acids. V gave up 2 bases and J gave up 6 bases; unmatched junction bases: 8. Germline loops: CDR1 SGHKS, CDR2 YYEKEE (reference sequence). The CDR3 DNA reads TGTGCCAGCAGCTTCGACGTAGGGGGCCTTCAGCCCCAGCATTTT. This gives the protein CASSFDVGGLQPQHF. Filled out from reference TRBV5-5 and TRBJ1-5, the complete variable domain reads DAGVTQSPTHLIKTRGQQVTLRCSPISGHKSVSWYQQVLGQGPQFIFQYYEKEERGRGNFPDRFSARQFPNYSSELNVNALLLGDSALYLCASSFDVGGLQPQHFGDGTRLSIL.

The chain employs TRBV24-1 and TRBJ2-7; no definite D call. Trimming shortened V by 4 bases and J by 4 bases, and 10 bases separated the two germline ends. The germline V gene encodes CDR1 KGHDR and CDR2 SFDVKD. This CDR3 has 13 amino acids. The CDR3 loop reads CATSEPSTYEQYF. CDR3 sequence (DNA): TGTGCCACCAGTGAACCCTCCACATACGAGCAGTACTTC.

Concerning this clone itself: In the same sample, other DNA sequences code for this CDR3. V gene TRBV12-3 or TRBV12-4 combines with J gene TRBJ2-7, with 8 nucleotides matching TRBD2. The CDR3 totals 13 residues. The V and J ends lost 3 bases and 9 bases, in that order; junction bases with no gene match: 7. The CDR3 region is CASSLLLAELQYF. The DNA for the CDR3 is TGTGCCAGCAGTTTGCTACTAGCGGAACTGCAGTACTTC.

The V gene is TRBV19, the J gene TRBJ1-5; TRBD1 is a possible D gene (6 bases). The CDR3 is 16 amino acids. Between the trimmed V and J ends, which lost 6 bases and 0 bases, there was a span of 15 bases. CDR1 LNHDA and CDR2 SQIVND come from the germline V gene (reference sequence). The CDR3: CASRKRTDNSNQPQHF. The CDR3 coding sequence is TGTGCCAGTAGAAAGAGGACAGACAATAGCAATCAGCCCCAGCATTTT.

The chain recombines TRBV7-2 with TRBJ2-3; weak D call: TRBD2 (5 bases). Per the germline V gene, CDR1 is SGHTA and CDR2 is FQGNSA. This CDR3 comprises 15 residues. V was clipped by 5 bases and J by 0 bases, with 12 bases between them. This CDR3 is CASSQPGYSTDTQYF. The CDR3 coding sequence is TGTGCCAGCAGCCAGCCGGGGTATAGCACAGATACGCAGTATTTT.

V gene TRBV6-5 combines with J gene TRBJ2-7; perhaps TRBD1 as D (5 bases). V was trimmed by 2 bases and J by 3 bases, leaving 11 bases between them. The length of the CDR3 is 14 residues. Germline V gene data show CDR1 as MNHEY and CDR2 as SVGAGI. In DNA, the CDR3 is TGTGCCAGCAGTTACGGCAGGGTAGGCTACGAGCAGTACTTC. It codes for CASSYGRVGYEQYF.

CDR3 amino acids: CASSFQGRWTEAFF. DNA of the CDR3: TGTGCCAGCAGTTTTCAGGGGCGGTGGACTGAAGCTTTCTTT. The rearrangement links TRBV28 to TRBJ1-1; D is perhaps TRBD1 (6 bases). V lost 3 bases to trimming and J lost 5 bases, with 13 bases between them. CDR3 length: 14 amino acids. Germline V CDR1 and CDR2: MDHEN, SYDVKM.

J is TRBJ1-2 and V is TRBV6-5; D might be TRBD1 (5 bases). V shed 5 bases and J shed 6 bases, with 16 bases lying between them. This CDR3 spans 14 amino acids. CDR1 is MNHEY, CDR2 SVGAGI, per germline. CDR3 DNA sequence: TGTGCCAGCAGTAGGGACTCCGGGTGGGATGGCTACACCTTC. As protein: CASSRDSGWDGYTF.